This T cell receptor beta chain was retrieved from a study of cytomegalovirus exposure and HLA in healthy donors. Primers included in the PCR were 60 Vbeta and 13 Jbeta primers. Assay: immunoSEQ multiplex PCR; the TCRdb copy retains only in-frame clones and omits some. The profile covers more than 130,000 clones, with 73% appearing a single time and approximately 15% taken by the ten largest. Germline V CDR1 and CDR2: SQVTM, ANQGSEA. V lost 7 bases, J lost 1 base, and 3 bases stayed unmatched. The length of the CDR3 is 13 residues. In this sample, this clone turned up once. What it binds is unknown. The sample contains more than one DNA sequence encoding this CDR3. General study results and limits: According to an earlier analysis, most TCR beta V segments yielded productive rearrangements about 90% or about 30% of the time.

Sequencing was done on a sample of PBMCs. This chain connects TRBV29-1 to TRBJ1-3; 8 nucleotides align to TRBD1. The sequence was collected from a human donor in good health. The CDR3 loop reads CSAQGASGNTIYF. CDR3 in DNA: TGCAGCGCTCAGGGGGCATCTGGAAACACCATATATTTT. The full variable domain, with the rest looked up from reference TRBV29-1 and TRBJ1-3, is SAVISQKPSRDICQRGTSLTIQCQVDSQVTMMFWYRQQPGQSLTLIATANQGSEATYESGFVIDKFPISRPNLTFSTLTVSNMSPEDSSIYLCSAQGASGNTIYFGEGSWLTVV.